The 26 T cell receptor beta chains presented below share a single source sample, sequenced in a study of cytomegalovirus exposure and HLA in healthy donors. Use of 60 Vbeta and 13 Jbeta primers characterized the PCR. Clones were read by immunoSEQ multiplex PCR, and TCRdb kept only the in-frame ones, dropping some. The sample has about 150,000 clones, 75% to 85% seen once. Sequencing input: PBMCs. The source is a man younger than 40 in good health and CMV-seropositive.

The genes are TRBV9 and TRBJ2-7, with TRBD2 identical over 9 bases. This CDR3 is built from 17 residues. The V gene's germline CDR1 is SGDLS and CDR2 YYNGEE. V lost 0 bases and J lost 2; bases outside the gene matches: 9. As DNA, the CDR3 is TGTGCCAGCAGCGTAGATGGGCTAGCGGGGAGCCCCTACGAGCAGTACTTC. This gives the protein CASSVDGLAGSPYEQYF. The full variable domain, its missing parts supplied by reference TRBV9 and TRBJ2-7, is DSGVTQTPKHLITATGQRVTLRCSPRSGDLSVYWYQQSLDQGLQFLIQYYNGEERAKGNILERFSAQQFPDLHSELNLSSLELGDSALYFCASSVDGLAGSPYEQYFGPGTRLTVT.

This clone was found once. This chain uses TRBV29-1 with TRBJ2-5; 9 bases align to TRBD1. Germline loops: CDR1 SQVTM, CDR2 ANQGSEA. The CDR3 is made up of 15 amino acids. Trimming cost V 1 base and J 6 bases; bases outside gene matches: 9. CDR3 residues: CSVEGTGGAKKTQYF. The CDR3 region has the DNA TGCAGCGTTGAAGGAACAGGGGGCGCGAAGAAGACCCAGTACTTC.

The chain uses TRBV27 and TRBJ2-7; 10 bases line up with TRBD1. Germline CDR1 reads MNHEY; CDR2 reads SMNVEV (reference sequence). This CDR3 contains 12 residues. The junction had 3 bases not matched to a gene; V was cut back by 8 bases and J by 5 bases. CDR3 residues: CASRDRGNEQYF. CDR3 DNA sequence: TGTGCCAGCCGGGACAGGGGAAACGAGCAGTACTTC.

The chain links TRBV27 to TRBJ2-4, with TRBD2 identical over 8 bases. The germline V gene has CDR1 MNHEY and CDR2 SMNVEV (reference sequence). The junction had 1 base not matched to a gene; V was cut back by 2 bases and J by 1 base. CDR3 length equals 15 residues. The CDR3 protein is CASSLSGSAKNIQYF. CDR3 sequence (DNA): TGTGCCAGCAGTTTAAGCGGGAGCGCCAAAAACATTCAGTACTTC.

This sequence joins TRBV5-1 and TRBJ2-1; D possibly corresponds to TRBD2 (6 bases). Trimming pared 0 bases from V and 9 bases from J, leaving 7 bases between. Germline V gene lookup returns CDR1 SGHRS and CDR2 YFSETQ. The CDR3 consists of 12 residues. In DNA, the CDR3 is TGCGCCAGCAGCTTGGCCGGGAGTGAGCAGTTCTTC. This gives the protein CASSLAGSEQFF.

The CDR3 loop reads CSVELGLGSWGAKNIQYF. In DNA form, the CDR3 reads TGCAGCGTTGAGCTAGGACTGGGCTCATGGGGAGCCAAAAACATTCAGTACTTC. The rearrangement uses TRBV29-1 and TRBJ2-4; D is possibly TRBD2 (5 bases). Per germline, CDR1 SQVTM and CDR2 ANQGSEA. V gave up 3 bases and J gave up 0 bases, with 21 bases separating them. CDR3 length: 18 residues.

V and J are TRBV15 and TRBJ1-1, with TRBD1 matching over 7 bases. Germline CDR1 and CDR2: LNHNV and YYDKDF (reference sequence). The CDR3 consists of 14 residues. V lost 0 bases and J lost 5; bases outside the gene matches: 3. The CDR3 region has the DNA TGTGCCACCAGCAGAGACAGGGGGGTGACTGAAGCTTTCTTT. Translated, it gives CATSRDRGVTEAFF.

The chain has TRBV6-5 and TRBJ2-4; 8 bases match TRBD1. CDR1 MNHEY and CDR2 SVGAGI come from the germline V gene. This CDR3 has 14 amino acids. The V and J ends lost 5 bases and 6 bases, in that order; junction bases with no gene match: 6. The CDR3 nucleotides read TGTGCCAGCAGTATAGCAGGGGGCGGAAACATTCAGTACTTC. Protein: CASSIAGGGNIQYF.

The chain recombines TRBV4-1 with TRBJ2-1; 12 bases agree with TRBD2. CDR1 and CDR2 from the germline V gene are MGHRA and YSYEKL. This CDR3 comprises 16 residues. V lost 2 bases, J lost 4 bases, and 3 bases stayed unmatched. CDR3 DNA sequence: TGCGCCAGCAGCCAAAAGACTAGCGGGGGTTACAATGAGCAGTTCTTC. This encodes CASSQKTSGGYNEQFF.

The chain joins TRBV7-8 to TRBJ1-3; D gene uncertain. CDR1 and CDR2 from the germline V gene are SGHVS and FQNEAQ. The CDR3 consists of 12 residues. Trimming stripped 8 bases from V and 9 bases from J, with 14 bases between. CDR3 DNA sequence: TGTGCCAGCTACCGGGTTAGATCCACCATATATTTT. Translated: CASYRVRSTIYF.

The chain joins TRBV27 to TRBJ2-5, with 8 nucleotides matching TRBD1. This CDR3 region has 14 residues. Germline CDR1 and CDR2: MNHEY and SMNVEV (reference sequence). Trimming removed 7 bases from V and 7 bases from J; junction bases left unmatched: 11. The CDR3 nucleotides are TGTGCCAGCAAACGACAGGGGCCCCTAGTGACCCAGTACTTC. The encoded protein is CASKRQGPLVTQYF.

The V gene is TRBV27, the J gene TRBJ2-7; 7 nucleotides line up with TRBD1. The CDR3 spans 14 residues. Germline CDR1 MNHEY, CDR2 SMNVEV (reference sequence). V trimming: 3 bases; J trimming: 2 bases; junction bases outside the gene matches: 4. CDR3 sequence: CASSLTGSPYEQYF. The CDR3, as DNA: TGTGCCAGCAGTTTGACAGGGAGTCCCTACGAGCAGTACTTC.

The chain joins TRBV27 to TRBJ1-2; the D is unclear. The CDR3 spans 13 residues. The germline V gene has CDR1 MNHEY and CDR2 SMNVEV (reference sequence). Trimming left V 5 bases short and J 5 bases short, with 12 bases between. The CDR3 is CASSPEPRYGYTF. DNA of the CDR3: TGTGCCAGCAGTCCTGAGCCTCGATATGGCTACACCTTC.

The V and J genes are TRBV14 and TRBJ1-2, with TRBD1 matching 9 bases. Germline V lookup: CDR1 SGHDN, CDR2 FVKESK. V gave up 4 bases and J gave up 12 bases; unmatched junction bases: 6. This CDR3 contains 12 residues. The CDR3 is CASSLGTGRDTF. In DNA form, the CDR3 reads TGTGCCAGCAGCCTAGGGACAGGGAGGGACACCTTC.

The chain joins TRBV2 to TRBJ2-1; the match to TRBD1 covers 9 bases. V shed 4 bases and J 2 bases; nucleotides not matched to a gene: 9. The CDR3 runs to 17 residues. From germline, CDR1 is SNHLY and CDR2 FYNNEI. DNA for the CDR3: TGTGCCAGCAGTGCCACAGGGGGCGGAAGCACCTACAATGAGCAGTTCTTC. Translation gives CASSATGGGSTYNEQFF.

This chain uses TRBV11-2 with TRBJ1-5; D gene ambiguous. The CDR3 runs 15 residues. CDR1 is SGHAT, CDR2 FQNNGV, per germline. Trimming took 0 bases from V and 7 from J, leaving 13 bases between them. The DNA for the CDR3 is TGTGCCAGCAGCTTAGATCGGGGAGGGTGGCAGCCCCAGCATTTT. Its protein is CASSLDRGGWQPQHF.

The genes are TRBV7-9 and TRBJ2-2, with D tentatively TRBD1 (6 bases). Between the trimmed V and J ends, which lost 7 bases and 2 bases, there was a span of 11 bases. Germline-derived CDR1 and CDR2 are SEHNR and FQNEAQ (reference sequence). There are 14 residues in the CDR3. DNA for the CDR3: TGTGCCAGCATAAGTGGGGGCAACACCGGGGAGCTGTTTTTT. This translates into CASISGGNTGELFF.

CDR3: CASSQGLAESTDTQYF. Written as DNA, the CDR3 is TGCGCCAGCAGCCAAGGGCTAGCGGAGAGCACAGATACGCAGTATTTT. The chain employs TRBV4-3 and TRBJ2-3; the match to TRBD2 covers 7 bases. There are 16 residues in the CDR3. V gave up 1 base and J gave up 0 bases; unmatched junction bases: 4. Germline assignment: CDR1 LGHNA and CDR2 YSLEER.

Only a few counts were recorded for this clone. The rearrangement links TRBV2 to TRBJ2-5; a weak D match, TRBD2 (5 bases). CDR1 is SNHLY and CDR2 is FYNNEI in the germline V gene. This CDR3 spans 12 amino acids. The V gene lost 11 bases and the J gene lost 0 bases, with 10 bases spanning the gap. CDR3 sequence: CASRGDQETQYF. As DNA, the CDR3 is TGTGCCTCCCGGGGAGACCAAGAGACCCAGTACTTC.

The chain links TRBV30 to TRBJ2-3, with a tentative D call TRBD2 (6 bases). V was clipped by 3 bases and J by 2 bases, with 15 bases between them. The germline V gene has CDR1 GTSNPN and CDR2 SVGIG (reference sequence). The length of the CDR3 is 15 residues. CDR3 in DNA: TGTGCCTGGAGGGAGCCCGGGGGACCCACAGATACGCAGTATTTT. As protein: CAWREPGGPTDTQYF.

V is TRBV4-3 and J is TRBJ2-7, with 7 bases matching TRBD1. The CDR3 has 16 residues. Germline loops: CDR1 LGHNA, CDR2 YSLEER. Losses at the gene ends were 0 bases for V and 3 bases for J; bases not matched to a gene: 8. CDR3 region: CASSQDYMTGYYEQYF. CDR3 coding DNA: TGCGCCAGCAGCCAAGACTACATGACAGGGTACTACGAGCAGTACTTC.

The rearrangement uses TRBV7-8 and TRBJ2-7; D gene unclear. The V end lost 1 base, the J end lost 7 bases, and 8 bases lay between the germline ends. This CDR3 comprises 12 residues. The germline V gene has CDR1 SGHVS and CDR2 FQNEAQ. This chain's CDR3 is CASSLVNREQYF. The CDR3 bases are TGTGCCAGCAGCTTAGTGAACAGAGAGCAGTACTTC.

The chain couples TRBV9 to TRBJ1-2, with D possibly TRBD1 on 5 matching bases. The CDR3 runs 15 residues. V lost 0 bases to trimming and J lost 2 bases, with 11 bases between them. Germline V gives CDR1 SGDLS, CDR2 YYNGEE. In nucleotides, the CDR3 is TGTGCCAGCAGCGTAGCGCTAACAGGAAACTATGGCTACACCTTC. Translated, it gives CASSVALTGNYGYTF.

CDR3 DNA: TGTGCCAGCAGCCCCCACAGGGTAGATTCACCCCTCCACTTT. Protein product: CASSPHRVDSPLHF. The chain uses TRBV7-9 and TRBJ1-6, with D possibly being TRBD1 (6 bases). This CDR3 contains 14 residues. Germline V gene sequence: CDR1 SEHNR, CDR2 FQNEAQ (reference sequence). V was cut by 5 bases and J by 8 bases, with 13 bases left in between.

This clone was counted only a few times. The chain employs TRBV9 and TRBJ2-1; TRBD2 agrees at 7 bases. The V segment lost 0 bases and the J segment 8 bases; nucleotides outside the gene matches: 8. CDR3 length: 15 amino acids. The germline V gene encodes CDR1 SGDLS and CDR2 YYNGEE. The CDR3 here is CASSVAPREGDEQFF. The DNA for the CDR3 is TGTGCCAGCAGCGTAGCCCCAAGGGAGGGAGATGAGCAGTTCTTC. The full variable domain, completed using reference TRBV9 and TRBJ2-1, is DSGVTQTPKHLITATGQRVTLRCSPRSGDLSVYWYQQSLDQGLQFLIQYYNGEERAKGNILERFSAQQFPDLHSELNLSSLELGDSALYFCASSVAPREGDEQFFGPGTRLTVL.

The V call is TRBV5-4, the J call TRBJ1-1; no clear D. V lost 4 bases and J lost 4, with 8 bases in between. The CDR3 is 12 amino acids. Germline CDR1 is SGHNT and CDR2 is YYREEE (reference sequence). The CDR3 region has the DNA TGTGCCAGCAGCCAACACAGCACTGAAGCTTTCTTT. Its protein is CASSQHSTEAFF.